This TCR beta chain was recorded in a study of T cells after yellow fever vaccination. MiXCR, applied by TCRdb to the 5' RACE reads, yields one record per CDR3 protein. This sample has around 310,000 distinct CDR3 sequences, with around 4.3% found just once. This clonotype was detected many times. Its antigen is unknown. The CDR3 is made up of 13 amino acids. Germline V gives CDR1 SGHRS, CDR2 YFSETQ. The V and J ends lost 7 bases and 3 bases respectively, with 14 bases between them. Study results and caveats: Repertoires obtained by FACS sorting could include abundant clonotypes that entered as contaminants from the bulk population. Overall, a small share of clonotypes was seen in both CD4 and CD8 compartments. The secondary response was weaker but peaked faster, day 5 versus 15.

Sequenced here: PBMCs, sampled 15 days after the yellow fever booster vaccination. The rearrangement uses TRBV5-1 and TRBJ2-7; D is perhaps TRBD1 (5 bases). This sequence was found in a man between 18 and 29 years old who received the YFV17D yellow fever vaccine. In DNA, the CDR3 is TGCGCCAGCGCGACTCAGGGTAACTACGAGCAGTACTTC. Translation gives CASATQGNYEQYF.